The 27 T cell receptor beta chains in this list originate from one sample, sequenced in a study of Ad26.COV2.S vaccination and SARS-CoV-2 variants. Generated by immunoSEQ multiplex PCR, the TCRdb table keeps only in-frame clones and is missing some. The profile shows about 98,000 clones, less than 85% of them singletons. The sample in question was peripheral blood, obtained after recovery from COVID-19. The receptors originated from a human donor who had recovered from COVID-19.

The chain uses TRBV30 and TRBJ1-1; 7 bases align to TRBD1. V lost 2 bases and J lost 4; bases outside the gene matches: 25. In germline, CDR1 is GTSNPN, CDR2 SVGIG (reference sequence). The length of the CDR3 is 20 residues. Here the CDR3 reads CAWSRRLPTPYDRVRTEAFF. CDR3 sequence (DNA): TGTGCCTGGAGTAGACGCCTACCGACTCCCTACGACAGGGTACGCACTGAAGCTTTCTTT.

The CDR3 sequence: CASSVGASPNTGELFF. The CDR3 DNA sequence: TGTGCCAGCAGCGTAGGGGCAAGCCCGAACACCGGGGAGCTGTTTTTT. This chain joins TRBV9 and TRBJ2-2; the D is unclear. Deletions cut 0 bases from V and 0 bases from J, with 9 bases between. Per the germline V gene, CDR1 is SGDLS and CDR2 is YYNGEE. The CDR3 is 16 amino acids.

CDR3 region: CASSLAGETEQFF. CDR3 bases: TGTGCCAGCAGCTTGGCCGGGGAAACTGAGCAGTTCTTC. The chain couples TRBV5-5 to TRBJ2-1; D is possibly TRBD2 (5 bases). CDR3 length: 13 amino acids. The V gene lost 0 bases and the J gene lost 9 bases, with 10 bases spanning the gap. The germline CDR1 and CDR2 sequences are SGHKS and YYEKEE (reference sequence).

To note about this clone: One end of the junction is discordant with germline, which a read error may explain. This chain connects TRBV7-3 to TRBJ2-5; D might be TRBD2 (5 bases). There are 15 residues in the CDR3. Germline CDR1 reads SGHTA; CDR2 reads FQGTGA. Here the CDR3 reads CASSLTGILEETQYF. The CDR3 DNA is TGTGCCAGCAGTTTAACCGGGATCCTAGAAGAGACCCAGTACTTC.

The chain joins TRBV7-2 to TRBJ1-2; no definite D call. This CDR3 comprises 13 residues. Looked up from germline, CDR1 is SGHTA and CDR2 is FQGNSA. Deletions cut 1 base from V and 2 bases from J, with 5 bases between. CDR3 sequence: CASSLGGNYGYTF. CDR3 coding DNA: TGTGCCAGCAGCTTAGGGGGAAACTATGGCTACACCTTC.

DNA of the CDR3: TGCGCCAGCAGTAAGGACACTGGGGATGAGCAGTTCTTC. Encoded protein: CASSKDTGDEQFF. The J gene is TRBJ2-1, the V gene TRBV5-1; D perhaps matches TRBD1 (5 bases). CDR1 and CDR2 from the germline V gene are SGHRS and YFSETQ. V was cut by 5 bases and J by 8 bases, with 14 bases left in between. The CDR3 runs to 13 residues.

This chain's CDR3 is CASSQDHGLGDRGGYTF. In DNA form, the CDR3 reads TGCGCCAGCAGCCAAGATCATGGGTTAGGTGATCGAGGTGGCTACACCTTC. V and J are TRBV4-3 and TRBJ1-2; D unresolved. The V and J ends lost 0 bases and 7 bases respectively, with 21 bases between them. This CDR3 is 17 amino acids long. The germline gives CDR1 LGHNA, CDR2 YSLEER.

V gene TRBV4-1 combines with J gene TRBJ1-2, with D perhaps TRBD1 (5 bases). V was clipped by 1 base and J by 4 bases, with 16 bases between them. The CDR3 loop spans 16 amino acids. Per the germline V gene, CDR1 is MGHRA and CDR2 is YSYEKL. In nucleotides, the CDR3 is TGCGCCAGCAGCCAAGGTGGGACCGGAGGGGTCTATGGCTACACCTTC. Its translation is CASSQGGTGGVYGYTF.

The chain carries TRBV3-1 (or the pseudogene TRBV3-2) and TRBJ1-3; D not certain. Trimming removed 0 bases from V and 2 bases from J, with 14 bases in between. Looked up from germline, CDR1 is LGHDT and CDR2 is YNNKEL (reference sequence). The CDR3 totals 17 residues. CDR3: CASSQDRVKPAGNTIYF. CDR3 nucleotide sequence: TGTGCCAGCAGCCAAGATCGGGTAAAACCTGCTGGAAACACCATATATTTT.

The rearrangement joins TRBV29-1 to TRBJ2-3; weak D call: TRBD1 (6 bases). V lost 7 bases and J 8 bases, leaving 19 bases between the germline ends. This CDR3 contains 13 residues. Per germline, CDR1 SQVTM and CDR2 ANQGSEA. CDR3 nucleotide sequence: TGCAGCGGGGGGCGAGTTTTAGGGTCTACGCAGTATTTT. This encodes CSGGRVLGSTQYF.

This rearrangement joins TRBV28 to TRBJ1-4; TRBD1 matches 8 bases. J gave up 7 bases and V 6 bases, and 7 bases lay outside the gene matches. In germline, CDR1 is MDHEN, CDR2 SYDVKM. This CDR3 is 14 amino acids long. In DNA form, the CDR3 reads TGTGCCAGCAGGACAGGGGTGGAGGGTGAAAAACTGTTTTTT. Protein: CASRTGVEGEKLFF.

This clone was detected a few times. The chain has TRBV29-1 and TRBJ2-1; tentative D call: TRBD2 (5 bases). V lost 1 base and J lost 8, with 12 bases in between. Germline CDR1 and CDR2: SQVTM and ANQGSEA. This CDR3 comprises 13 residues. The chain's CDR3 is CSVEGHKEDEQFF. The CDR3 region has the DNA TGCAGCGTTGAAGGACACAAGGAGGATGAGCAGTTCTTC.

The gene calls are TRBV9 and TRBJ2-7; D not resolved. V was pared by 4 bases and J by 3 bases, with 20 bases between. CDR1 is SGDLS and CDR2 is YYNGEE in the germline V gene. The CDR3 sequence is 16 residues long. CDR3 DNA sequence: TGTGCCAGCAGCCCTAAGACCGGTGGTGGAATCTACGAGCAGTACTTC. Its protein product is CASSPKTGGGIYEQYF.

The V gene is TRBV7-6, the J gene TRBJ2-3; D is ambiguous. The germline CDR1 and CDR2 sequences are SGHVS and FNYEAQ. This CDR3 region has 15 residues. V was clipped by 5 bases and J by 6 bases, with 18 bases between them. CDR3 amino acids: CASSPGRRGMDTQYF. CDR3 nucleotide sequence: TGTGCCAGCAGCCCCGGACGCCGTGGGATGGATACGCAGTATTTT.

The V gene is TRBV28, the J gene TRBJ2-3; D possibly uses TRBD1 or TRBD2 (5 bases each). V was shortened by 7 bases and J by 6 bases, with 11 bases between the two germline ends. The CDR3 has 12 amino acids. The germline V gene encodes CDR1 MDHEN and CDR2 SYDVKM. The CDR3 bases are TGTGCCAGCAATAGGGGCGGGGATACGCAGTATTTT. This codes for CASNRGGDTQYF.

The chain employs TRBV6-5 and TRBJ1-1; D is uncertain. V dropped 7 bases and J dropped 2 bases, with 14 bases sitting between them. From germline, CDR1 is MNHEY and CDR2 SVGAGI. The CDR3 spans 14 residues. The chain's CDR3 is CASIVAAGNTEAFF. CDR3 sequence (DNA): TGTGCCAGCATAGTGGCGGCCGGAAACACTGAAGCTTTCTTT.

The chain joins TRBV6-1 to TRBJ1-3; D is unresolved. Germline lookup yields CDR1 MNHNS and CDR2 SASEGT. The CDR3 loop spans 17 amino acids. Trimming pared 2 bases from V and 0 bases from J, leaving 14 bases between. The CDR3 DNA is TGTGCCAGCAGTGAAATGCGGTTTTTGACCTCTGGAAACACCATATATTTT. Its translation: CASSEMRFLTSGNTIYF.

The chain links TRBV30 to TRBJ1-6; D unclear. Germline V CDR1 and CDR2: GTSNPN, SVGIG (reference sequence). This CDR3 spans 15 amino acids. Trimming left V 2 bases short and J 10 bases short, with 18 bases between. The CDR3 is CAWSTTTRMRSPLHF. CDR3 sequence (DNA): TGTGCCTGGAGTACCACGACCAGGATGAGGTCACCCCTCCACTTT.

The V call is TRBV6-5, the J call TRBJ1-3; D gene uncertain. CDR3 length equals 15 residues. CDR1 is MNHEY, CDR2 SVGAGI, per germline. Trimming took 3 bases from V and 0 from J, leaving 9 bases between them. Written as DNA, the CDR3 is TGTGCCAGCAGTTATACTTCTTACTCTGGAAACACCATATATTTT. It yields the protein CASSYTSYSGNTIYF.

The genes are TRBV6-2 or TRBV6-3 and TRBJ2-7; 7 bases map to TRBD1. The germline gives CDR1 MNHEY, CDR2 SVGEGT. The V and J ends lost 1 base and 4 bases, in that order; junction bases with no gene match: 7. This CDR3 has 15 residues. CDR3 region: CASSYWGRGSYEQYF. CDR3 DNA: TGTGCCAGCAGTTACTGGGGCAGGGGGTCTTACGAGCAGTACTTC.

The V gene is TRBV28, the J gene TRBJ2-7; D might be TRBD1 (6 bases). CDR1 and CDR2 from the germline V gene are MDHEN and SYDVKM. The V and J ends lost 5 bases and 2 bases respectively, with 13 bases between them. This CDR3 spans 14 amino acids. CDR3 in amino acids: CASSRPDRPYEQYF. The CDR3 DNA follows: TGTGCCAGCAGTAGACCTGACAGGCCCTACGAGCAGTACTTC.

V usage is TRBV3-1 (or the pseudogene TRBV3-2) and J usage is TRBJ1-2, with a possible D match to TRBD1 (5 bases). The CDR3 sequence is 12 residues long. The ends were cut back, 8 bases at V and 4 bases at J, with 11 bases in the middle. Germline V lookup: CDR1 LGHDT, CDR2 YNNKEL (reference sequence). CDR3: CASRMQGYGYTF. CDR3 nucleotides: TGTGCCAGCCGAATGCAGGGCTATGGCTACACCTTC.

This clone was counted between two and nine times. The chain joins TRBV29-1 to TRBJ1-3; D remains unclear. CDR1 and CDR2 (germline): SQVTM, ANQGSEA. The ends were cut back, 4 bases at V and 2 bases at J, with 6 bases in the middle. CDR3 size: 12 residues. The CDR3 sequence: CSVGSTGNTIYF. DNA of the CDR3: TGCAGCGTTGGATCGACTGGAAACACCATATATTTT. Based on the CDR3 plus reference TRBV29-1 and TRBJ1-3, the full variable domain is SAVISQKPSRDICQRGTSLTIQCQVDSQVTMMFWYRQQPGQSLTLIATANQGSEATYESGFVIDKFPISRPNLTFSTLTVSNMSPEDSSIYLCSVGSTGNTIYFGEGSWLTVV.

The chain joins TRBV7-6 to TRBJ1-5; 7 positions agree with TRBD1. J gave up 2 bases and V 5 bases, and 12 bases lay outside the gene matches. The CDR3 length is 17 residues. Germline V gives CDR1 SGHVS, CDR2 FNYEAQ. The CDR3 bases are TGTGCCAGCAGCCGATTAGGGGGCAGGGGAGGCAATCAGCCCCAGCATTTT. Translation: CASSRLGGRGGNQPQHF.

This chain links TRBV24-1 with TRBJ2-7; unclear D gene. The CDR3 is 13 residues long. The V gene's germline CDR1 is KGHDR and CDR2 SFDVKD. With 4 bases removed from V and 0 bases from J, the gap between germline ends came to 6 bases. This CDR3 is CATSEGSSYEQYF. The CDR3 DNA follows: TGTGCCACCAGTGAGGGCAGCTCCTACGAGCAGTACTTC.

The chain carries TRBV2 and TRBJ1-5; 8 bases are shared with TRBD1. V gave up 8 bases and J gave up 9 bases; unmatched junction bases: 12. The CDR3 length is 14 residues. Per germline, CDR1 SNHLY and CDR2 FYNNEI. CDR3 in amino acids: CASGLGQGLGPQHF. The CDR3 DNA reads TGTGCCAGCGGGTTAGGACAGGGACTAGGGCCCCAGCATTTT. The full variable domain, completed using reference TRBV2 and TRBJ1-5, is EPEVTQTPSHQVTQMGQEVILRCVPISNHLYFYWYRQILGQKVEFLVSFYNNEISEKSEIFDDQFSVERPDGSNFTLKIRSTKLEDSAMYFCASGLGQGLGPQHFGDGTRLSIL.

The rearrangement joins TRBV30 to TRBJ1-6; 7 bases line up with TRBD1. The CDR3 length is 14 residues. Germline V CDR1 and CDR2: GTSNPN, SVGIG (reference sequence). With V trimmed by 3 bases and J by 10 bases, 9 bases remained unmatched. CDR3 sequence reads: CAWRNRGSVSPLHF. The CDR3 DNA reads as TGTGCCTGGAGGAACAGGGGTTCGGTCTCACCCCTCCACTTT.